The 14 T cell receptor beta chains below come from one sample, sequenced in a study of T cell changes during pregnancy in multiple sclerosis. Only in-frame clones appear in the TCRdb table, and some are missing; sequencing was by immunoSEQ multiplex PCR. The data contain 30,000 to 45,000 clones, 88% of them singletons. The sample in question was CD4+ T cells from peripheral blood mononuclear cells, obtained before pregnancy. These receptors all come from a female donor with multiple sclerosis, enrolled in a pregnancy study.

The chain has TRBV6-5 and TRBJ2-3; 7 bases match TRBD1. V dropped 4 bases and J dropped 3; count of bases not matched to a gene: 7. This CDR3 is 15 amino acids long. Germline V CDR1 and CDR2: MNHEY, SVGAGI. The CDR3 reads CASSLEGAQTDTQYF. DNA of the CDR3: TGTGCCAGCAGTTTAGAGGGGGCGCAGACAGATACGCAGTATTTT.

The rearrangement joins TRBV29-1 to TRBJ2-1; D is undetermined. Germline V gives CDR1 SQVTM, CDR2 ANQGSEA. Trimming pared 1 base from V and 1 base from J, leaving 11 bases between. This CDR3 comprises 15 residues. The CDR3 here is CSVEVWRQSYNEQFF. CDR3 bases: TGCAGCGTTGAAGTTTGGCGGCAATCCTACAATGAGCAGTTCTTC.

The rearrangement joins TRBV5-4 to TRBJ2-7; TRBD1 matches 7 bases. Germline CDR1 is SGHNT and CDR2 is YYREEE (reference sequence). V was clipped by 1 base and J by 5 bases; unmatched bases: 3. CDR3 size: 13 residues. The CDR3, as DNA: TGTGCCAGCAGCTTGAGGGGGCGCGACGAGCAGTACTTC. Translating it yields CASSLRGRDEQYF.

The rearrangement links TRBV4-2 to TRBJ2-1; D might be TRBD1 (6 bases). The CDR3 runs 15 residues. Trimming took 1 base from V and 3 from J, leaving 10 bases between them. CDR1 is LGHNA, CDR2 YNFKEQ, per germline. Here the CDR3 reads CASSQVTGLYNEQFF. In DNA, the CDR3 is TGTGCCAGCAGCCAAGTCACAGGGCTCTACAATGAGCAGTTCTTC.

The chain employs TRBV13 and TRBJ2-7; D is possibly TRBD2 (5 bases). The CDR3 is made up of 13 amino acids. Germline CDR1 is PRHDT and CDR2 is FYEKMQ (reference sequence). With 5 bases removed from V and 4 bases from J, the gap between germline ends came to 12 bases. The chain's CDR3 is CASSPRRGYEQYF. CDR3 nucleotides: TGTGCCAGCAGCCCACGCCGAGGGTACGAGCAGTACTTC.

V and J are TRBV28 and TRBJ2-7, with D maybe TRBD1 (6 bases). CDR1 MDHEN and CDR2 SYDVKM come from the germline V gene. Between the trimmed V and J ends, which lost 2 bases and 2 bases, there was a span of 13 bases. The CDR3 covers 15 residues. The CDR3 DNA reads TGTGCCAGCAGTTTACCGACAGGCGCGGCCTACGAGCAGTACTTC. Residues: CASSLPTGAAYEQYF.

The chain recombines TRBV2 with TRBJ1-1; D call uncertain. CDR1 is SNHLY and CDR2 is FYNNEI in the germline V gene. The CDR3 is made up of 14 amino acids. V was clipped by 6 bases and J by 0 bases, with 11 bases between them. The CDR3 nucleotides are TGTGCCAGCAGCAACATCCTTATGAACACTGAAGCTTTCTTT. It is translated as CASSNILMNTEAFF.

This clone came up a few times. The V and J genes are TRBV19 and TRBJ2-5; perhaps TRBD2 as D (6 bases). V lost 3 bases to trimming and J lost 2 bases, with 10 bases between them. In germline, CDR1 is LNHDA, CDR2 SQIVND (reference sequence). This CDR3 contains 14 residues. CDR3 coding DNA: TGTGCCAGTAGTATGGGACTGGGGCAAGAGACCCAGTACTTC. It encodes CASSMGLGQETQYF. The complete variable domain, with remaining parts taken from reference TRBV19 and TRBJ2-5, reads DGGITQSPKYLFRKEGQNVTLSCEQNLNHDAMYWYRQDPGQGLRLIYYSQIVNDFQKGDIAEGYSVSREKKESFPLTVTSAQKNPTAFYLCASSMGLGQETQYFGPGTRLLVL.

The chain couples TRBV5-4 to TRBJ1-3; 8 bases line up with TRBD1. V dropped 4 bases and J dropped 3; count of bases not matched to a gene: 0. Germline lookup yields CDR1 SGHNT and CDR2 YYREEE (reference sequence). The CDR3 spans 13 residues. CDR3 in DNA: TGTGCCAGCAGCGACAGGGGTGGAAACACCATATATTTT. Translating gives CASSDRGGNTIYF.

The chain carries TRBV5-4 and TRBJ2-3; D perhaps matches TRBD1 (6 bases). CDR3 size: 15 residues. The V gene's germline CDR1 is SGHNT and CDR2 YYREEE (reference sequence). V was shortened by 2 bases and J by 4 bases, with 14 bases between the two germline ends. The CDR3 bases are TGTGCCAGCAGCTTATATATAACAGGGTCAGATACGCAGTATTTT. This translates into CASSLYITGSDTQYF.

The rearrangement uses TRBV6-1 and TRBJ2-2, with 8 bases fitting TRBD1. The length of the CDR3 is 16 residues. Germline trimming cut 4 bases from V and 5 bases from J; bases unmatched to any gene: 9. The V gene's germline CDR1 is MNHNS and CDR2 SASEGT. CDR3 residues: CASSAQDRVGTGELFF. CDR3 DNA sequence: TGTGCCAGCAGTGCTCAGGACAGGGTCGGGACCGGGGAGCTGTTTTTT.

To note about this clone: Germline and junction disagree at one end, which may indicate a read error. The genes are TRBV4-2 and TRBJ1-2; TRBD1 is a possible D gene (6 bases). This CDR3 has 14 amino acids. Germline V gene sequence: CDR1 LGHNA, CDR2 YNFKEQ. The CDR3 DNA reads TGTGCCAGCAGCTTACCAGGGGCTAAGTATGGCTACACCTTC. As protein: CASSLPGAKYGYTF.

This sequence joins TRBV7-2 and TRBJ2-5, with a weak D call TRBD2 (5 bases). Trimming removed 5 bases from V and 0 bases from J, with 10 bases in between. Germline V gene data show CDR1 as SGHTA and CDR2 as FQGNSA. The CDR3 has 14 residues. CDR3 residues: CASSLRTYQETQYF. As DNA, the CDR3 is TGTGCCAGCAGCCTACGGACTTACCAAGAGACCCAGTACTTC.

V and J are TRBV7-2 and TRBJ2-2; TRBD2 matches 11 bases. Germline CDR1 is SGHTA and CDR2 is FQGNSA. J lost 3 bases, V lost 5 bases, and 2 bases had no gene match. The CDR3 length is 15 residues. The CDR3 coding sequence is TGTGCCAGCAGCCCACTAGCGGGAGACACCGGGGAGCTGTTTTTT. Its protein product is CASSPLAGDTGELFF.